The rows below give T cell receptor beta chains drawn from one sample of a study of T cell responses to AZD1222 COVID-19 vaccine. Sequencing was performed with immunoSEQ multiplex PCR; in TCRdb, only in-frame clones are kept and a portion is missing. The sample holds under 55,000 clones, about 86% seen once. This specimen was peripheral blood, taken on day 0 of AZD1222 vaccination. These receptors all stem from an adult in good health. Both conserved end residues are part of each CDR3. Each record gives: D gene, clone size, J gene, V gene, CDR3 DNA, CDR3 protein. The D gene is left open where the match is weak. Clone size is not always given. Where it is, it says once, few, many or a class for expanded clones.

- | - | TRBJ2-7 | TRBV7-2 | TGTGCCAGCAGCTTAACAGCGGGACAGTTCACCTACGAGCAGTACTTC | CASSLTAGQFTYEQYF
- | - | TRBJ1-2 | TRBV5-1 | TGCGCCAGCAGCTTGGCCGGGGGTTTGGGTTACTATGGCTACACCTTC | CASSLAGGLGYYGYTF
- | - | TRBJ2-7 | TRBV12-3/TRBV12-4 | TGTGCCAGCAGTGCAAACAGGGTCTACGAGCAGTACTTC | CASSANRVYEQYF
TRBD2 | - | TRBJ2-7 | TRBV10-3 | TGTGCCATCAGTGAGCCTGGGACTAGCCATTCCGAGCAGTACTTC | CAISEPGTSHSEQYF
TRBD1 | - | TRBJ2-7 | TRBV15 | TGTGCCACCAGCAGCGACAGGGTCTCCTACGAGCAGTACTTC | CATSSDRVSYEQYF
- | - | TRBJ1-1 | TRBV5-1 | TGCGCCAGCAGCTTCTTGGCGGGGGGTTCGACCGCTGAAGCTTTCTTT | CASSFLAGGSTAEAFF
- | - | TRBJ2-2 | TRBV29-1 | TGCAGCGTTGACATTAACACCGGGGAGCTGTTTTTT | CSVDINTGELFF
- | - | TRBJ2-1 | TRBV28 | TGTGCCAGCATGTCGAATGAGCAGTTCTTC | CASMSNEQFF
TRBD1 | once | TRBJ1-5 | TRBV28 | TGTGCCAGCGCCAGCAGGGGGGGATCGTATAGCAATCAGCCCCAGCATTTT | CASASRGGSYSNQPQHF
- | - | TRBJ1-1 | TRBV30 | TGTGCCTGGACCAGTTCGCACACTGAAGCTTTCTTT | CAWTSSHTEAFF
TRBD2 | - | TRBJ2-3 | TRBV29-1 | TGCAGCGTTGAAAAGATCCTAGCGGGAGGGCCTGGGGGCACAGATACGCAGTATTTT | CSVEKILAGGPGGTDTQYF
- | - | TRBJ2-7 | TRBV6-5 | TGTGCCAGCAGTTACAGGGGCGAGCAGTACTTC | CASSYRGEQYF
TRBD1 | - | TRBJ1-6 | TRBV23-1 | TGCGCCAGCAGTCATTTTGACAGGGACCTCCCGCCAGGTAATTCACCCCTCCACTTT | CASSHFDRDLPPGNSPLHF
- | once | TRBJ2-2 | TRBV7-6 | TGTGCCAGCAGCTTAGCGATGGCCGGGGAGCTGTTTTTT | CASSLAMAGELFF
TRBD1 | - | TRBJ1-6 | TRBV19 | TGTGCCACTAAGACACAGGGGAATTCACCCCTCCACTTT | CATKTQGNSPLHF
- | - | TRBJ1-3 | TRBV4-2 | TGTGCCAGCAGCCAAGAACTCAACACCATATATTTT | CASSQELNTIYF
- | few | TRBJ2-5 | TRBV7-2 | TGTGCCAGCAGCTTAGGAGGATCCCAAGAGACCCAGTACTTC | CASSLGGSQETQYF
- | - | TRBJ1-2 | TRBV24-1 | TGTGCCACCAGTGGACCGGCGGCATCCTATGGCTACACCTTC | CATSGPAASYGYTF
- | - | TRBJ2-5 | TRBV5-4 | TGTGCCAGCAGCTTGGCCGGGGCCGCCGGAGAGACCCAGTACTTC | CASSLAGAAGETQYF
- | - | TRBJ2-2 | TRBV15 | TGTGCCACCAGCAGAGATCGCCAGGGAGGCACCGGGGAGCTGTTTTTT | CATSRDRQGGTGELFF
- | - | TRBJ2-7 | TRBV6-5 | TGTGCCAGCAGTTCCCGCCCGGGATCGAGCTACGAGCAGTACTTC | CASSSRPGSSYEQYF
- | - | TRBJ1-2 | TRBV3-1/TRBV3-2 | TGTGCCAGCAGCCACTACTCCGGGACGGACTATGGCTACACCTTC | CASSHYSGTDYGYTF
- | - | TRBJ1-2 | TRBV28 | TGTGCCAGCAGTTTAACAGGGAACTTTTATGGCTACACCTTC | CASSLTGNFYGYTF
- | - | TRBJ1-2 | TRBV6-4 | TGTGCCAGCAGTGACTCGTTTCAGGGCGCTCATGGCTACACCTTC | CASSDSFQGAHGYTF
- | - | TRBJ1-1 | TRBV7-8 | TGTGCCAGCAGCCCCGACCTGACGGGGAACACTGAAGCTTTCTTT | CASSPDLTGNTEAFF
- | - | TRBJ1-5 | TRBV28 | TGTGCCAGCACCCCTGGACAGAGCAATCAGCCCCAGCATTTT | CASTPGQSNQPQHF
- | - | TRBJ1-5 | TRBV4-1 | TGCGCCAGCAGCCAAACAGGGACCTATAGCAATCAGCCCCAGCATTTT | CASSQTGTYSNQPQHF